The 8 T cell receptor beta chains below all came from one sample that was sequenced in a study of response to subunit inactivated influenza vaccine. TCRdb reanalysed the RT-PCR reads using MiXCR and keeps one entry per CDR3 protein. The table has approximately 160,000 distinct CDR3 sequences, about 10% seen once. The sample consisted of CD8+ T cells sorted from PBMCs, taken around 25 months after vaccination. The receptor source for this set is a man between 50 and 75 years old who received an inactivated influenza vaccine.

This clonotype was seen only a few times. This rearrangement joins TRBV7-9 to TRBJ1-1, with 9 positions matching TRBD1. CDR3 length equals 16 residues. V dropped 5 bases and J dropped 2; count of bases not matched to a gene: 9. In germline, CDR1 is SEHNR, CDR2 FQNEAQ (reference sequence). DNA of the CDR3: TGTGCCAGCAGCCGAATAACAGGGGGCGCAAACACTGAAGCTTTCTTT. This translates into CASSRITGGANTEAFF. Combining the CDR3 with reference TRBV7-9 and TRBJ1-1 gives the whole variable domain DTGVSQNPRHKITKRGQNVTFRCDPISEHNRLYWYRQTLGQGPEFLTYFQNEAQLEKSRLLSDRFSAERPKGSFSTLEIQRTEQGDSAMYLCASSRITGGANTEAFFGQGTRLTVV.

The gene calls are TRBV4-2 and TRBJ2-1; 12 nucleotides match TRBD2. V lost 0 bases, J lost 9 bases, and 9 bases stayed unmatched. The CDR3 spans 17 residues. The germline V gene encodes CDR1 LGHNA and CDR2 YNFKEQ. CDR3: CASSQDPFLAGGGEQFF. The DNA of the CDR3 is TGTGCCAGCAGCCAAGACCCATTCCTAGCGGGAGGGGGTGAGCAGTTCTTC.

This clonotype was detected a few times. The chain carries TRBV7-2 and TRBJ2-2, with a weak D call TRBD1 (6 bases). The CDR3 is 16 residues long. V was pared by 5 bases and J by 1 base, with 14 bases between. Germline V lookup: CDR1 SGHTA, CDR2 FQGNSA. The CDR3 region is CASSRGGTKNTGELFF. The CDR3 DNA reads TGTGCCAGCAGCCGCGGTGGGACAAAGAACACCGGGGAGCTGTTTTTT.

The sample holds many counts of this clonotype. The rearrangement links TRBV7-9 to TRBJ2-1; 7 positions agree with TRBD1. V was pared by 0 bases and J by 6 bases, with 8 bases of the junction left unmatched. Per the germline V gene, CDR1 is SEHNR and CDR2 is FQNEAQ (reference sequence). The CDR3 extends over 16 amino acids. The CDR3 is CASSLARTGKGNEQFF. CDR3 in DNA: TGTGCCAGCAGCTTAGCCAGGACAGGCAAGGGCAATGAGCAGTTCTTC.

This clonotype showed up just a few times. The chain carries TRBV6-2 or TRBV6-3 and TRBJ1-1, with D tentatively TRBD1 (5 bases). CDR3 length equals 13 residues. V lost 4 bases and J 5 bases, leaving 11 bases between the germline ends. Germline V gene sequence: CDR1 MNHEY, CDR2 SVGEGT. CDR3 loop: CASSFGAGTEAFF. The CDR3 DNA is TGTGCCAGCAGTTTTGGGGCGGGTACTGAAGCTTTCTTT.

V usage is TRBV15 and J usage is TRBJ2-3; 9 bases map to TRBD2. CDR1 is LNHNV, CDR2 YYDKDF, per germline (reference sequence). V lost 6 bases, J lost 2 bases, and 9 bases stayed unmatched. The length of the CDR3 is 16 residues. CDR3 nucleotides: TGTGCCACCAGGTCCGGGACTAGCTTACTCACAGATACGCAGTATTTT. Protein sequence: CATRSGTSLLTDTQYF.

This clonotype was counted only a few times. The chain is built from TRBV5-1 and TRBJ1-4; D is ambiguous. The germline gives CDR1 SGHRS, CDR2 YFSETQ. The CDR3 totals 13 residues. Trimming stripped 1 base from V and 6 bases from J, with 7 bases between. The CDR3, as DNA: TGCGCCAGCAGCTTGTCCTCGGATGAAAAACTGTTTTTT. Amino acid sequence: CASSLSSDEKLFF.

This clonotype has just a few counts. The chain links TRBV28 to TRBJ1-6; D call uncertain. Trimming took off 4 bases at V and 10 bases at J, with 14 bases between the two ends. This CDR3 spans 14 amino acids. Germline V gene data show CDR1 as MDHEN and CDR2 as SYDVKM. The CDR3 reads CASSSQSLRSPLHF. The CDR3 coding sequence is TGTGCCAGCAGTTCCCAGTCCCTGAGGTCACCCCTCCACTTT. The entire variable domain, with the rest obtained from reference TRBV28 and TRBJ1-6, is as follows: DVKVTQSSRYLVKRTGEKVFLECVQDMDHENMFWYRQDPGLGLRLIYFSYDVKMKEKGDIPEGYSVSREKKERFSLILESASTNQTSMYLCASSSQSLRSPLHFGNGTRLTVT.